The entry below gives a single TCR beta chain sequence along with its context. The record originates from a study of blood T cell repertoires in COVID-19. Across the study: From the United States, Italy and Spain came samples of acute and convalescent COVID-19. T cells, B-cell-depleted T cells, or PBMCs supplied cDNA or gDNA.

The V gene end was trimmed by 8 bases and the J gene end by 5 bases; junction bases not matched to a gene: 7. The germline gives CDR1 ENHRY, CDR2 SYGVKD. CDR3 length equals 13 residues. As handled by the study authors: Reference gene primer amplification in the assay estimated nucleated cell counts. Only in-frame clones appear in the TCRdb table, and some are missing; sequencing was by immunoSEQ multiplex PCR. The V and J calls and clone size are taken from that table; D and trimming were inferred from the DNA. Of roughly 56,000 clones in the sample, approximately 85% were seen once. The source of this sequence is a human donor in a cohort sampled during active COVID-19. The chain uses TRBV10-3 and TRBJ2-7, with 9 bases that match TRBD1. Specimen: peripheral blood. Here the CDR3 reads CAIGRDRVDEQYF. In DNA form, the CDR3 reads TGTGCCATCGGTAGGGACAGGGTAGACGAGCAGTACTTC.